The 29 T cell receptor beta chains below all came from one sample that was sequenced in a study of breast tumors, draining lymph nodes, adjacent tissues. Axillary draining lymph nodes of breast cancer patients supplied the node samples. TCRdb used MiXCR to reprocess the multiplex PCR reads, holding one entry per CDR3 protein. The sample includes under 300,000 distinct CDR3 sequences, 30% to 35% of them seen just once. Sequenced: axillary lymph node tissue. These receptor sequences come from a female donor with breast cancer. Some clones in this sample may be carry-over from other donors' samples.

The chain has TRBV5-6 and TRBJ1-2; D remains ambiguous. The CDR3 runs to 13 residues. CDR1 is SGHDT, CDR2 YYEEEE, per germline. V gave up 0 bases and J gave up 5 bases, with 8 bases separating them. The CDR3 protein is CASSLGVGYGYTF. The CDR3 nucleotides read TGTGCCAGCAGCTTGGGGGTAGGGTATGGCTACACCTTC.

The chain recombines TRBV25-1 with TRBJ2-5; D may be TRBD1 or TRBD2 (6 bases each). This CDR3 has 14 residues. Trimming took 7 bases from V and 4 from J, leaving 16 bases between them. CDR1 and CDR2 (germline): MGHDK, SYGVNS. CDR3 DNA: TGTGCCAGCAACCCAGAGGGGGAGGTAGAGACCCAGTACTTC. This translates into CASNPEGEVETQYF. The variable domain in full, completed from reference TRBV25-1 and TRBJ2-5, reads EADIYQTPRYLVIGTGKKITLECSQTMGHDKMYWYQQDPGMELHLIHYSYGVNSTEKGDLSSESTVSRIRTEHFPLTLESARPSHTSQYLCASNPEGEVETQYFGPGTRLLVL.

This rearrangement joins TRBV19 to TRBJ1-4, with 10 bases matching TRBD1. The CDR3 length is 15 residues. The trim removed 5 bases at V and 8 bases at J, leaving 8 bases unmatched. CDR1 and CDR2 from the germline V gene are LNHDA and SQIVND (reference sequence). In nucleotides, the CDR3 is TGTGCCAGTAGTCGGGACAGGGGTGGGAGAGAAAAACTGTTTTTT. Its protein product is CASSRDRGGREKLFF.

This clonotype was counted many times. V usage is TRBV7-2 and J usage is TRBJ2-1; TRBD2 matches 10 bases. The trim removed 2 bases at V and 6 bases at J, leaving 13 bases unmatched. The CDR3 extends over 18 amino acids. Germline loops: CDR1 SGHTA, CDR2 FQGNSA. CDR3 loop: CASSLMAPGLAFSNEQFF. CDR3 nucleotides: TGTGCCAGCAGCTTAATGGCCCCGGGACTAGCGTTTTCCAATGAGCAGTTCTTC.

This clonotype was found a few times. Its ends do not fully match the called genes, so a read error is possible. The chain links TRBV7-2 to TRBJ2-5; 9 bases line up with TRBD1. There are 17 residues in the CDR3. Germline CDR1 SGHTA, CDR2 FQGNSA. CDR3 nucleotides: TGTGCCAGCAGCTTAGGTTTCAGGGACAGGGTGAAAGAGCCCCAGTACTTC. This codes for CASSLGFRDRVKEPQYF.

This clonotype was counted between two and nine times. Possible read error: a much larger clone is one base away. The CDR3 carries no conserved terminal phenylalanine or tryptophan, so it likely arises from a read error. V usage is TRBV9 and J usage is TRBJ2-7; TRBD2 might be the D (6 bases). Germline CDR1 SGDLS, CDR2 YYNGEE. Trimming left V 4 bases short and J 2 bases short, with 10 bases between. CDR3 length equals 13 residues. The CDR3 DNA reads as TGTGCCAGCAGCCGCGGGAATACCTACGAGCAGTACTCC. As protein: CASSRGNTYEQYS.

This sequence joins TRBV2 and TRBJ1-3; D gene ambiguous. The V gene lost 6 bases and the J gene lost 8 bases, with 23 bases spanning the gap. The CDR3 is 16 residues long. Germline CDR1 is SNHLY and CDR2 is FYNNEI. CDR3: CASRPTGFYYGYTIYF. The CDR3, as DNA: TGTGCCAGCAGACCCACTGGGTTTTACTATGGCTACACCATATATTTT.

Concerning this clonotype itself: A much more abundant neighbour one base away suggests this may be a read error. The CDR3 bases are TGTGCCAGCAGCCCCGGGGACCTCGGAAACACCATATATTTT. Its translation is CASSPGDLGNTIYF. This chain links TRBV7-8 with TRBJ1-3; weak D call: TRBD1 (5 bases). The germline gives CDR1 SGHVS, CDR2 FQNEAQ. The length of the CDR3 is 14 residues. Trimming pared 5 bases from V and 4 bases from J, leaving 12 bases between.

This clonotype was detected ten times or more. The V call is TRBV6-2 or TRBV6-3, the J call TRBJ1-2; no reliable D call. CDR1 MNHEY and CDR2 SVGEGT come from the germline V gene. Trimming cost V 5 bases and J 5 bases, with 6 bases left between them. The CDR3 length is 11 residues. CDR3 nucleotides: TGTGCCAGCAGTCTCCAGTATGGCTACACCTTC. It translates to CASSLQYGYTF.

There are many counts of this clonotype. The junction shows a germline mismatch at one end, possibly a read error. The chain employs TRBV5-1 and TRBJ1-6; D uncertain. The CDR3 covers 14 residues. The germline V gene encodes CDR1 SGHRS and CDR2 YFSETQ. In DNA, the CDR3 is TGCGCCAGCAGCTTGGACATTAATAATTCCCCCCTCCACTTT. This encodes CASSLDINNSPLHF.

About this clonotype: A single base separates this from a much larger clone, so it may be a read error. The chain links TRBV6-5 to TRBJ2-7; D is perhaps TRBD1 or TRBD2 (6 bases each). The ends were cut back, 5 bases at V and 6 bases at J, with 20 bases in the middle. Germline lookup yields CDR1 MNHEY and CDR2 SVGAGI. CDR3 size: 15 residues. The CDR3 protein is CASSPLRSGGGEQYF. CDR3 DNA sequence: TGTGCCAGCAGTCCCCTGAGAAGTGGAGGGGGCGAGCAGTACTTC.

As to this clonotype: This may arise from a read error, as a much more abundant clone is one base away. The J gene is TRBJ2-7, the V gene TRBV12-5; TRBD2 matches at 13 bases. Germline assignment: CDR1 LGHNT and CDR2 FRNRAP. The CDR3 has 19 amino acids. The DNA of the CDR3 is TGTGCTAGTGGTTCGGACAGGGGATTCACTAGCGGGAGGGTCTACGAGCAGCACTTC. Translating gives CASGSDRGFTSGRVYEQHF. Supplemented by reference TRBV12-5 and TRBJ2-7, the full variable domain reads DARVTQTPRHKVTEMGQEVTMRCQPILGHNTVFWYRQTMMQGLELLAYFRNRAPLDDSGMPKDRFSAEMPDATLATLKIQPSEPRDSAVYFCASGSDRGFTSGRVYEQHFGPGTRLTVT.

This clonotype was counted at least ten times. This chain links TRBV20-1 with TRBJ2-2; D gene unclear. This CDR3 has 14 residues. CDR1 DFQATT and CDR2 SNEGSKA come from the germline V gene (reference sequence). V shed 0 bases and J shed 1 base, with 6 bases lying between them. CDR3 amino acids: CSARDVQNTGELFF. CDR3 coding DNA: TGCAGTGCTAGAGATGTCCAGAACACCGGGGAGCTGTTTTTT.

This clonotype was picked up many times. V usage is TRBV20-1 and J usage is TRBJ2-1, with 13 positions matching TRBD2. From germline, CDR1 is DFQATT and CDR2 SNEGSKA (reference sequence). This CDR3 has 14 residues. Trimming removed 6 bases from V and 9 bases from J; junction bases left unmatched: 8. CDR3 nucleotide sequence: TGCAGTGCCGGGACTAGCGGGAAGGGGAGTGAGCAGTTCTTC. It yields the protein CSAGTSGKGSEQFF.

This clonotype has more than one count but fewer than ten. The V call is TRBV27, the J call TRBJ1-6, with D perhaps TRBD1 (5 bases). This CDR3 has 15 amino acids. Trimming removed 3 bases from V and 10 bases from J, with 16 bases in between. CDR1 and CDR2 (germline): MNHEY, SMNVEV (reference sequence). The CDR3 reads CASSFGGILGSPLHF. The CDR3 DNA reads TGTGCCAGCAGTTTCGGGGGGATACTAGGGTCACCCCTCCACTTT.

There are many counts of this clonotype. One junction end disagrees with the germline gene, perhaps due to a read error. This chain uses TRBV7-7 with TRBJ2-1; 13 positions agree with TRBD2. Germline V lookup: CDR1 SSHAT, CDR2 FNYEAQ (reference sequence). The CDR3 is made up of 14 amino acids. The CDR3 loop reads CASSTSGGADEQFF. The CDR3, as DNA: TGTGCTAGCAGCACTAGCGGGGGGGCAGATGAGCAGTTCTTC.

In this sample, this clonotype turned up a few times. A read error may explain this, as a much larger clone is one base away. The chain links TRBV20-1 to TRBJ2-7; 9 nucleotides match TRBD2. Germline V CDR1 and CDR2: DFQATT, SNEGSKA (reference sequence). The CDR3 length is 13 residues. CDR3 loop: CSARREGPYAQYF. In DNA form, the CDR3 reads TGCAGTGCTAGGCGGGAGGGCCCGTACGCGCAGTACTTC.

As regards this clonotype: Just one base apart from a much larger clone, this may be a read error. V is TRBV11-2 and J is TRBJ2-7; TRBD2 aligns across 11 bases. Germline assignment: CDR1 SGHAT and CDR2 FQNNGV. This CDR3 has 12 amino acids. CDR3 DNA sequence: TGTGCCAGTAGCGGGAGGGCCTACGCGCAGTACTTC. It yields the protein CASSGRAYAQYF.

Ten or more counts support this clonotype. The chain is built from TRBV7-9 and TRBJ1-2; TRBD1 is a possible D gene (6 bases). V shed 5 bases and J shed 1 base, with 11 bases lying between them. This CDR3 spans 14 amino acids. The germline V gene has CDR1 SEHNR and CDR2 FQNEAQ (reference sequence). The CDR3 here is CASSADRINYGYTF. CDR3 sequence (DNA): TGTGCCAGCAGCGCCGACAGGATTAACTATGGCTACACCTTC.

This clonotype was observed many times. This chain joins TRBV11-3 and TRBJ2-7; D is unclear. V was pared by 6 bases and J by 3 bases, with 9 bases between. Germline CDR1 is SGHNT and CDR2 is YENEEA. The CDR3 contains 12 residues. Here the CDR3 reads CASSGRIYEQYF. The DNA for the CDR3 is TGTGCCAGCAGTGGCAGAATCTACGAGCAGTACTTC.

This clonotype has ten or more counts. This chain joins TRBV9 and TRBJ1-2; 10 positions match TRBD1. The CDR3 loop spans 15 amino acids. Germline V gene data show CDR1 as SGDLS and CDR2 as YYNGEE. After removal of 0 bases from V and 6 bases from J, the junction contained 5 bases not matched to a gene. CDR3 amino acids: CASSVALGQGHGYTF. CDR3 coding DNA: TGTGCCAGCAGCGTAGCCCTGGGACAGGGGCATGGCTACACCTTC.

The sample holds many counts of this clonotype. This chain uses TRBV7-9 with TRBJ2-3; D is perhaps TRBD1 (5 bases). The CDR3 length is 15 residues. Germline V CDR1 and CDR2: SEHNR, FQNEAQ (reference sequence). With 5 bases removed from V and 4 bases from J, the gap between germline ends came to 16 bases. This CDR3 is CASSIRQGTADTQYF. The CDR3 DNA reads as TGTGCCAGCAGCATAAGGCAGGGAACAGCAGATACGCAGTATTTT.

This clonotype was recorded at least ten times. The gene calls are TRBV12-3 or TRBV12-4 and TRBJ2-3; 10 bases agree with TRBD1. Trimming took 3 bases from V and 9 from J; bases not matched to a gene: 0. This CDR3 comprises 12 residues. CDR3 in DNA: TGTGCCAGCAGTTTGACAGGGGGCACGCAGTATTTT. Protein sequence: CASSLTGGTQYF.

Ten or more counts support this clonotype. The CDR3 loop is CASSGQGGTQYF. CDR3 nucleotides: TGTGCCAGCAGCGGACAGGGCGGTACGCAGTATTTT. The chain has TRBV7-3 and TRBJ2-3, with TRBD1 identical over 8 bases. V shed 5 bases and J 8 bases; nucleotides not matched to a gene: 3. The CDR3 runs 12 residues. Germline V gene data show CDR1 as SGHTA and CDR2 as FQGTGA.

This clonotype was detected ten times or more. This chain connects TRBV28 to TRBJ1-2; D possibly corresponds to TRBD1 (6 bases). Trimming stripped 3 bases from V and 8 bases from J, with 22 bases between. Germline assignment: CDR1 MDHEN and CDR2 SYDVKM. The length of the CDR3 is 16 residues. CDR3 DNA: TGTGCCAGCAGTTTTCCGGCGGGACATGGTCCTGGAGGCTACACCTTC. This gives the protein CASSFPAGHGPGGYTF.

In the case of this clonotype: This sequence may be a read error, since a much larger clone differs from it by one base. The chain joins TRBV7-9 to TRBJ2-5, with 7 bases lining up with TRBD1. Per the germline V gene, CDR1 is SEHNR and CDR2 is FQNEAQ (reference sequence). This CDR3 region has 15 residues. The CDR3 DNA reads TGTGCCAGCAGCTTAGCGAACCAGGGGGAAGAGACCCAGCACTTC. This gives the protein CASSLANQGEETQHF.

This chain links TRBV6-7 with TRBJ2-3; D is ambiguous. TRBV6-7 belongs to the ORF category, with a function that is uncertain. Trimming shortened V by 2 bases and J by 4 bases, and 10 bases separated the two germline ends. The CDR3 is 14 residues long. In nucleotides, the CDR3 is TGTGCCAGCAGTTACCCCCAATTAGCAGATACGCAGTATTTT. This encodes CASSYPQLADTQYF.

There are many counts of this clonotype. Germline and junction disagree at one end, which may indicate a read error. The DNA of the CDR3 is TGTGCCACCAGCACCAAACTAGCGGGGGCTTCAGATTTT. Translating gives CATSTKLAGASDF. This chain links TRBV15 with TRBJ2-3; TRBD2 matches at 11 bases. Per germline, CDR1 LNHNV and CDR2 YYDKDF (reference sequence). The CDR3 sequence is 13 residues long.

Points on this clonotype: A much bigger clone sits one base away, suggesting this may be a read error. This chain uses TRBV29-1 with TRBJ2-2; 7 bases align to TRBD2. CDR3 length equals 14 residues. Germline V lookup: CDR1 SQVTM, CDR2 ANQGSEA. As DNA, the CDR3 is TGCAGCGTAGCGACTAGCTCCTACACCGGGGAGCTGCTTTTT. Amino acids: CSVATSSYTGELLF.